This T cell receptor beta chain was retrieved from a study of T cell responses to AZD1222 COVID-19 vaccine. Study-wide points: The breadth and depth of Spike-specific TCRs increased once two AZD1222 doses had been given.

Method: immunoSEQ multiplex PCR; TCRdb's copy keeps in-frame clones and lacks some. The sample carries 150,000 to 200,000 clones, approximately 94% recorded once. This clone was seen a single time. No antigen is known for it. Germline V gene sequence: CDR1 SGHNT, CDR2 YENEEA. The CDR3 extends over 16 amino acids. Trimming shortened V by 4 bases and J by 0 bases, and 10 bases separated the two germline ends. This receptor was taken from an adult who received the AZD1222 COVID-19 vaccine. This chain links TRBV11-3 with TRBJ2-6; a weak D match, TRBD1 (6 bases). This material consisted of peripheral blood, taken 28 days after the second AZD1222 dose. The CDR3 reads CASSSRGISGANVLTF. DNA for the CDR3: TGTGCCAGCAGCTCTAGGGGGATCTCTGGGGCCAACGTCCTGACTTTC. Full variable domain (rest looked up from reference TRBV11-3 and TRBJ2-6): EAGVVQSPRYKIIEKKQPVAFWCNPISGHNTLYWYLQNLGQGPELLIRYENEEAVDDSQLPKDRFSAERLKGVDSTLKIQPAELGDSAVYLCASSSRGISGANVLTFGAGSRLTVL.